Sequencing of this T cell receptor beta chain was carried out in a study of CD8 T cells in Susac syndrome. Random hexamers were used to reverse transcribe the RNA input (roughly 0.5 to 1 ug). TCRdb re-called the immunoSEQ multiplex PCR reads with MiXCR, one entry per CDR3 protein. The sample holds about 180,000 distinct CDR3 sequences, roughly 94% seen once. The sample taken for sequencing was CD4+ T cells from PBMCs. This clonotype originated in a human donor with Susac syndrome.

The CDR3 region has the DNA TGTGCCAGCAGCTCTGGGGCAGGGGGGCAAGAGACCCAGTACTTC. Translated: CASSSGAGGQETQYF. The chain combines TRBV7-9 with TRBJ2-5, with D perhaps TRBD1 (7 bases). Germline V lookup: CDR1 SEHNR, CDR2 FQNEAQ (reference sequence). Trimming left V 4 bases short and J 2 bases short, with 14 bases between. CDR3 length: 15 residues.